This T cell receptor beta chain was sequenced for a study of CD8+ T cells in alopecia areata listed by TCRdb under 2018. In terms of the full investigation: Treated patients were enrolled in an open-label pilot trial of oral tofacitinib, 5 to 10 mg twice daily, for moderate-to-severe alopecia areata. Tofacitinib was given for 6 to 18 months, followed by 6 months of follow-up off drug to assess delayed response and recurrence. Disease severity in treated patients was measured with the SALT score, which quantifies the percentage of affected scalp surface area. To study T cell clonal expansion in alopecia areata, the researchers applied high-throughput TCRbeta sequencing to both the C3H/HeJ mouse model and human patients. On the human side, TCRbeta sequencing was run on scalp tissue and on sorted CD4+ and CD8+ peripheral blood T cells from healthy controls and from alopecia areata patients with either patchy or totalis/universalis disease. Patients on tofacitinib were biopsied at baseline and after 4 and 24 weeks of treatment, and several of the patients also had a later scalp biopsy. Scalp clonality was compared among normal scalp (n=4), patchy alopecia areata scalp (n=8), and alopecia totalis/universalis scalp (n=8). RNA was obtained with the PAXgene miRNA kit for fixed scalp, the miRNeasy kit for PBMCs, and the RNeasy kit for mouse skin. Amplification of TCRbeta CDR3 regions was done by immunoSEQ multiplex PCR using 35 Vbeta forward primers and 13 Jbeta reverse primers.

This clone showed up just a few times. What antigen it recognizes has not been identified. Base qualities are not at hand, and no much larger clone is one base apart. The time point label, as the study defines it: roughly 24 weeks on oral tofacitinib. The label giving this sample's treatment or condition can be read as: oral pan-JAK inhibitor, 5-10 mg twice daily. Lesional scalp punch biopsies and peripheral blood were obtained from alopecia areata patients. After PBMCs were isolated by density centrifugation and stained for CD3, CD4 and CD8, a FACSAria was used to sort CD4+ and CD8+ T cells. From a lookup of the germline V gene (reference sequence), CDR1 and CDR2 are MNHEY and SMNVEV. Trimming takes 1 base off V and 8 bases off J; junction bases not matched to a gene: 1. CDR3 length: 12 amino acids, cysteine to phenylalanine. The DNA shown is the 36-base CDR3, in frame from base 1. What the authors observed across the whole study: During tofacitinib treatment, many expanded lesional clones remained in scalp and blood, and this persistence may partly explain relapse after treatment is stopped. Shared TCR sequences between patients were less evident than in mice, which may be partly attributable to HLA diversity in the patient population. Resident alphabeta T cells in normal human skin are also sequenced, complicating scalp TCR repertoire analysis, unlike mouse skin dominated by gammadelta T cells. Scalp clonality and the number of expanded CD8+ clones among the top 100 scalp clones were significantly decreased by tofacitinib. Compared with normal scalp, lesional scalp had higher clonality and more expanded CD8+ clones, particularly in alopecia totalis/universalis, a pattern that suggests antigenic drive. Because the treated cohort was small and had only one nonresponder, larger studies are needed to examine links between baseline CD8+ expansion and response.

Receptors were amplified or captured by the immunoSEQ multiplex PCR assay. RNA was extracted from all samples and reverse transcribed into cDNA as template for TCR sequencing. First-strand cDNA was synthesized with SuperScript III using a 2:1 mix of oligo-dT and random hexamers. A synthetic immune receptor repertoire was used to measure amplification bias, and any remaining bias was corrected computationally. Processing in the source paper ran as follows. Raw reads were preprocessed for error removal, and CDR3 was defined according to IMGT conventions as running from the conserved cysteine to phenylalanine. Clonality was calculated as 1 minus Shannon entropy normalized by log2 of the number of productive unique TCRs. Whether each scalp clone was CD4 or CD8 was inferred by checking scalp TCRbeta sequences against the CD4 and CD8 repertoires from sorted blood. TCRdb limited this immuneACCESS table to in-frame rearrangements with V and J called. A share of clones is missing; checked studies link under half to unresolved V genes, and the rest is unexplained. The V and J calls and the clone size are those of that table, but D and trimming were determined from the DNA. This sample holds roughly 200,000 clones; around 58% were observed only once. The biggest ten clones account for over 10% of the sample.

Sequences were derived from CD8+ T cells sorted from blood, sampled at week 24, from a patient treated with tofacitinib. The chain employs TRBV27 and TRBJ1-1, with 7 bases matching TRBD1. The clonotype was recovered from a human donor with alopecia areata. The DNA reads as follows: TGTGCCAGCAGTTTATGGGGACAGGAAGCTTTCTTT. It is translated as CASSLWGQEAFF.